The 30 T cell receptor beta chains listed next were all sequenced from one sample in a study of identical twins. TCRdb processed the 5' RACE reads anew with MiXCR; each CDR3 protein has one entry. Of 150,000 or so distinct CDR3 sequences detected, under 4.5% appear once; the ten largest clones hold around 8.1%. Sequencing was performed on memory T cells sorted from blood. These receptors were collected from a man between 18 and 35 years old in good health.

This clonotype has at least ten counts. V gene TRBV20-1 combines with J gene TRBJ2-7; possibly TRBD1 or TRBD2 for D (5 bases each). The length of the CDR3 is 13 residues. Germline CDR1 is DFQATT and CDR2 is SNEGSKA (reference sequence). The CDR3 is CSRDGGGSYEQYF. For the CDR3, the DNA is TGCAGCCGGGACGGAGGAGGCTCCTACGAGCAGTACTTC.

The table lists this clonotype with many counts. The V call is TRBV7-3, the J call TRBJ2-2; 7 bases align to TRBD1. This CDR3 has 14 residues. V lost 4 bases to trimming and J lost 7 bases; unmatched junction nucleotides: 6. Germline CDR1 reads SGHTA; CDR2 reads FQGTGA. CDR3 nucleotide sequence: TGTGCCAGCAGCTCAAGGGGGCAGGGCGGGGAGCTGTTTTTT. Translating gives CASSSRGQGGELFF.

Ten or more counts support this clonotype. The V and J genes are TRBV10-3 and TRBJ2-2; 7 bases fit TRBD1. V lost 10 bases and J lost 4; bases outside the gene matches: 3. The germline gives CDR1 ENHRY, CDR2 SYGVKD. The CDR3 is 12 amino acids. CDR3 nucleotides: TGTGCCAGCCGGGACAGCACCGGGGAGCTGTTTTTT. Translating gives CASRDSTGELFF.

This clonotype was counted many times. The V call is TRBV10-3, the J call TRBJ2-7, with unresolved D. The germline V gene encodes CDR1 ENHRY and CDR2 SYGVKD. This CDR3 is built from 11 residues. V was cut by 5 bases and J by 3 bases, with 5 bases left in between. CDR3 protein: CAISSLYEQYF. As DNA, the CDR3 is TGTGCCATCAGTTCTCTCTACGAGCAGTACTTC.

This clonotype was seen ten or more times. The chain carries TRBV5-6 and TRBJ1-5; D is unresolved. V shed 1 base and J shed 3 bases, with 14 bases lying between them. Germline values: CDR1 SGHDT, CDR2 YYEEEE. The CDR3 length is 16 residues. The CDR3 region is CASSLRGYGSNQPQHF. The CDR3 nucleotides read TGTGCCAGCAGCTTGCGGGGATATGGGTCCAATCAGCCCCAGCATTTT.

A remark on this clonotype: This sequence may be a read error, since a much larger clone differs from it by one base. This likely comes from a read error, as the CDR3 has no conserved phenylalanine or tryptophan at its end. The J gene is TRBJ2-1, the V gene TRBV7-9, with TRBD1 matching 9 bases. This CDR3 comprises 13 residues. Germline V CDR1 and CDR2: SEHNR, FQNEAQ (reference sequence). V gave up 5 bases and J gave up 5 bases; unmatched junction bases: 1. The CDR3 DNA sequence: TGTGCCAGCAGCCGGGACAGGGACAATGAGCAGTTCTAC. It translates to CASSRDRDNEQFY.

This clonotype was seen ten or more times. V usage is TRBV15 and J usage is TRBJ2-1; 11 bases are a match to TRBD1. V was clipped by 6 bases and J by 7 bases; unmatched bases: 8. The CDR3 runs 15 residues. Germline CDR1 is LNHNV and CDR2 is YYDKDF (reference sequence). This CDR3 is CATREGQGVRNEQFF. CDR3 coding DNA: TGTGCCACCAGAGAGGGACAGGGGGTACGAAATGAGCAGTTCTTC.

At least ten counts were recorded for this clonotype. In nucleotides, the CDR3 is TGCAGTGCTCGTGGGGGATTTTACACCGGGGAGCTGTTTTTT. Residues: CSARGGFYTGELFF. The V call is TRBV20-1, the J call TRBJ2-2; D may correspond to TRBD1 or TRBD2 (5 bases each). The CDR3 runs 14 residues. CDR1 is DFQATT and CDR2 is SNEGSKA in the germline V gene (reference sequence). V was pared by 5 bases and J by 3 bases, with 13 bases between.

The sample holds many counts of this clonotype. This chain uses TRBV9 with TRBJ1-2; tentative D call: TRBD1 (5 bases). This CDR3 region has 14 residues. Germline assignment: CDR1 SGDLS and CDR2 YYNGEE. V shed 0 bases and J shed 4 bases, with 10 bases lying between them. CDR3 amino acids: CASSVGQGSYGYTF. The CDR3 bases are TGTGCCAGCAGCGTAGGGCAGGGTAGCTATGGCTACACCTTC.

This clonotype occurred many times. This rearrangement joins TRBV4-3 to TRBJ2-2; 12 bases are a match to TRBD2. The V segment lost 1 base and the J segment 1 base; nucleotides outside the gene matches: 7. The CDR3 runs 19 residues. The germline CDR1 and CDR2 sequences are LGHNA and YSLEER. The CDR3 is CASSQGATGLAGNTGELFF. The CDR3 coding sequence is TGCGCCAGCAGCCAAGGGGCCACGGGACTAGCGGGGAACACCGGGGAGCTGTTTTTT.

Ten or more counts support this clonotype. This sequence joins TRBV7-8 and TRBJ2-7; tentatively, D is TRBD2 (6 bases). CDR3 length: 14 amino acids. CDR1 is SGHVS, CDR2 FQNEAQ, per germline. V was clipped by 5 bases and J by 1 base, with 12 bases between them. CDR3 region: CASSIRGRSYEQYV. Written as DNA, the CDR3 is TGTGCCAGCAGCATCCGGGGGAGGTCCTACGAGCAGTACGTC.

This clonotype has ten or more counts. This chain links TRBV5-5 with TRBJ2-4; D unresolved. The CDR3 is 18 residues long. Germline assignment: CDR1 SGHKS and CDR2 YYEKEE (reference sequence). V lost 2 bases, J lost 0 bases, and 18 bases lay in between. In DNA form, the CDR3 reads TGTGCCAGCAGCTTAAGGCTTGGAGTTGGGGTAGCCAAAAACATTCAGTACTTC. This codes for CASSLRLGVGVAKNIQYF.

This clonotype was picked up many times. The chain joins TRBV4-1 to TRBJ2-2; no firm D call. The CDR3 is made up of 16 amino acids. Germline CDR1 is MGHRA and CDR2 is YSYEKL. Trimming removed 1 base from V and 6 bases from J, with 15 bases in between. Written as DNA, the CDR3 is TGCGCCAGCAGCCAAGCCTACCCGACTGTGGCCGGGGAGCTGTTTTTT. Its protein product is CASSQAYPTVAGELFF.

At least ten counts were recorded for this clonotype. The J gene is TRBJ2-5, the V gene TRBV20-1; D may be TRBD1 or TRBD2 (5 bases each). The CDR3 covers 15 residues. V was shortened by 2 bases and J by 2 bases, with 15 bases between the two germline ends. Per germline, CDR1 DFQATT and CDR2 SNEGSKA (reference sequence). The CDR3 protein is CSARPLGRTQETQYF. The CDR3 bases are TGCAGTGCTAGACCCCTGGGACGGACACAAGAGACCCAGTACTTC.

This rearrangement joins TRBV4-1 to TRBJ2-7; TRBD2 matches at 7 bases. The V gene end was trimmed by 4 bases and the J gene end by 3 bases; junction bases not matched to a gene: 6. Germline V gene sequence: CDR1 MGHRA, CDR2 YSYEKL. The CDR3 consists of 14 residues. The CDR3 bases are TGCGCCAGCAGCCGGGACCCTAGCGGCTACGAGCAGTACTTC. Amino acid sequence: CASSRDPSGYEQYF.

This clonotype was seen at least ten times. V is TRBV7-9 and J is TRBJ2-1, with 10 nucleotides matching TRBD2. Unmatched junction bases numbered 7, after V lost 1 base and J lost 13 bases. The germline CDR1 and CDR2 sequences are SEHNR and FQNEAQ (reference sequence). The CDR3 is made up of 14 amino acids. The CDR3 bases are TGTGCCAGCAGCTTAGAACCTAGCGGGAGTTTTCAGTTCTTC. This codes for CASSLEPSGSFQFF.

This clonotype was seen repeatedly, ten times or more. The V call is TRBV10-3, the J call TRBJ2-1; D unclear. This CDR3 is built from 14 residues. Trimming took 4 bases from V and 7 from J, leaving 14 bases between them. The germline V gene encodes CDR1 ENHRY and CDR2 SYGVKD. The CDR3 protein is CAISVLDVMNEQFF. Here the CDR3 DNA reads TGTGCCATCAGTGTTCTAGATGTTATGAATGAGCAGTTCTTC.

This clonotype showed up many times. The gene calls are TRBV10-1 and TRBJ1-1, with 7 bases matching TRBD1. The CDR3 is made up of 14 amino acids. The germline gives CDR1 WNHNN, CDR2 SYGVQD (reference sequence). The V segment lost 6 bases and the J segment 0 bases; nucleotides outside the gene matches: 4. CDR3 coding DNA: TGCGCCAGCAGCCGGGACAGCATGAACACTGAAGCTTTCTTT. Its protein is CASSRDSMNTEAFF.

This clonotype was counted at least ten times. The chain recombines TRBV10-3 with TRBJ1-5; 11 nucleotides align to TRBD1. Per the germline V gene, CDR1 is ENHRY and CDR2 is SYGVKD. The CDR3 covers 14 residues. The V and J ends lost 6 bases and 7 bases, in that order; junction bases with no gene match: 5. In DNA form, the CDR3 reads TGTGCCATCAGCCGGGACAGGGGGACCCAGCCCCAGCATTTT. Translated: CAISRDRGTQPQHF.

At least ten counts were recorded for this clonotype. The rearrangement links TRBV20-1 to TRBJ1-1; no clear D gene. This CDR3 has 15 amino acids. V lost 5 bases to trimming and J lost 1 base, with 17 bases between them. Germline CDR1 reads DFQATT; CDR2 reads SNEGSKA (reference sequence). The CDR3 DNA sequence: TGCAGTGCTTCCCAGTGGGCCTCCGGGAACACTGAAGCTTTCTTT. It yields the protein CSASQWASGNTEAFF.

This clonotype has ten or more counts. The chain's CDR3 is CASSLAPPSPYF. The CDR3 nucleotides are TGTGCCAGCAGTTTGGCGCCCCCCAGCCCGTATTTT. The rearrangement uses TRBV12-3 or TRBV12-4 and TRBJ2-3; the D is unclear. This CDR3 region has 12 residues. V lost 3 bases, J lost 14 bases, and 15 bases lay in between.

Many counts were recorded for this clonotype. This chain links TRBV20-1 with TRBJ2-2; TRBD2 might be the D (5 bases). Germline V gene sequence: CDR1 DFQATT, CDR2 SNEGSKA (reference sequence). CDR3 length: 13 residues. The V end lost 6 bases, the J end lost 4 bases, and 12 bases lay between the germline ends. CDR3 sequence: CSAPRGSTGELFF. The CDR3 DNA is TGCAGTGCCCCACGGGGATCCACCGGGGAGCTGTTTTTT.

In this sample, this clonotype turned up many times. This chain connects TRBV10-3 to TRBJ2-3; D is perhaps TRBD1 (6 bases). The V end was cut by 3 bases, the J end by 5 bases, with 12 bases between. Germline assignment: CDR1 ENHRY and CDR2 SYGVKD. CDR3 length equals 14 residues. CDR3 region: CAISEGGPVDTQYF. The DNA of the CDR3 is TGTGCCATCAGTGAAGGGGGTCCGGTAGATACGCAGTATTTT.

Ten or more counts support this clonotype. The CDR3 loop is CASSLEVGLYNEQFF. The CDR3 region has the DNA TGTGCCAGCAGCTTAGAGGTGGGACTGTACAATGAGCAGTTCTTC. V usage is TRBV7-7 and J usage is TRBJ2-1; D is possibly TRBD2 (6 bases). V was shortened by 1 base and J by 4 bases, with 11 bases between the two germline ends. CDR1 is SSHAT and CDR2 is FNYEAQ in the germline V gene (reference sequence). The CDR3 length is 15 residues.

This clonotype was detected only a few times. The rearrangement links TRBV11-3 to TRBJ2-2; 8 nucleotides agree with TRBD2. The ends lost 4 bases at V and 8 bases at J; junction bases unmatched: 6. The CDR3 has 14 residues. Germline V gene sequence: CDR1 SGHNT, CDR2 YENEEA. CDR3 amino acids: CASSSGLGDGELFF. The CDR3 DNA reads TGTGCCAGCAGCTCGGGACTAGGGGATGGGGAGCTGTTTTTT.

Only a few counts were recorded for this clonotype. The gene calls are TRBV7-8 and TRBJ2-3; 10 bases map to TRBD2. This CDR3 has 13 residues. V lost 5 bases to trimming and J lost 8 bases; unmatched junction nucleotides: 4. Per the germline V gene, CDR1 is SGHVS and CDR2 is FQNEAQ. CDR3 sequence reads: CASSQSGRATQYF. CDR3 DNA sequence: TGTGCCAGCAGCCAAAGCGGGAGGGCTACGCAGTATTTT.

The CDR3 DNA sequence: TGTGCCAGCAGTTACGGGGGATTCCTGACTTTC. Its translation: CASSYGGFLTF. The rearrangement joins TRBV6-5 to TRBJ2-6; TRBD1 or TRBD2 may be the D gene (5 bases each). The CDR3 is 11 residues long. The V and J ends lost 2 bases and 14 bases respectively, with 7 bases between them. Germline CDR1 reads MNHEY; CDR2 reads SVGAGI.

This clonotype occurred many times. The genes are TRBV20-1 and TRBJ2-1; TRBD2 matches 11 bases. Germline loops: CDR1 DFQATT, CDR2 SNEGSKA (reference sequence). CDR3 length: 14 residues. The V gene end was trimmed by 6 bases and the J gene end by 7 bases; junction bases not matched to a gene: 8. CDR3 sequence (DNA): TGCAGTGCCAAAACTAGCGGGAGACGGAATGAGCAGTTCTTC. It is translated as CSAKTSGRRNEQFF.

This clonotype came up many times. The chain combines TRBV12-3 or TRBV12-4 with TRBJ1-4; 7 positions agree with TRBD1. The CDR3 length is 14 residues. J gave up 4 bases and V 6 bases, and 5 bases lay outside the gene matches. The DNA for the CDR3 is TGTGCCAGCAGGCCCAGGGGGAGTAATGAAAAACTGTTTTTT. It translates to CASRPRGSNEKLFF.

Only a few counts were recorded for this clonotype. The chain carries TRBV30 and TRBJ2-3; 7 bases align to TRBD2. Trimming at V came to 2 bases and at J to 5 bases, leaving 4 bases not matched to a gene. Germline V CDR1 and CDR2: GTSNPN, SVGIG (reference sequence). This CDR3 comprises 13 residues. This CDR3 reads CAWSRGRVDTQYF. CDR3 in DNA: TGTGCCTGGAGTCGCGGGAGAGTAGATACGCAGTATTTT. Supplemented by reference TRBV30 and TRBJ2-3, the full variable domain reads SQTIHQWPATLVQPVGSPLSLECTVEGTSNPNLYWYRQAAGRGLQLLFYSVGIGQISSEVPQNLSASRPQDRQFILSSKKLLLSDSGFYLCAWSRGRVDTQYFGPGTRLTVL.